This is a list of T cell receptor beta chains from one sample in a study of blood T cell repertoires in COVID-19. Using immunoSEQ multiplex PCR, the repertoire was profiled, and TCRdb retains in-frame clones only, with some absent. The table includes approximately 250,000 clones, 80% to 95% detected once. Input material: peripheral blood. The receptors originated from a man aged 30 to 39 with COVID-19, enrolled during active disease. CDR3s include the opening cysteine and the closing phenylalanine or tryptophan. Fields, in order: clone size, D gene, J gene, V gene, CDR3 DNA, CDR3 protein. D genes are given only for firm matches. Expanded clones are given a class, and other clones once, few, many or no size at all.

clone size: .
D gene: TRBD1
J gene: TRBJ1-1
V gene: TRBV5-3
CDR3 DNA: TGTGCCAGAAGCCCAGGGACAGGGACGAACACTGAAGCTTTCTTT
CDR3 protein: CARSPGTGTNTEAFF

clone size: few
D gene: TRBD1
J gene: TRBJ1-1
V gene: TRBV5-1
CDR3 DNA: TGCGCCAGCAGCTTGGCACGCGGGACAGGGAACACTGAAGCTTTCTTT
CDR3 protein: CASSLARGTGNTEAFF

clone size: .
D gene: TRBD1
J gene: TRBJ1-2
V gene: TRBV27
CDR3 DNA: TGTGCCAGCAGTTTAGGGACAGCTTATGGCTACACCTTC
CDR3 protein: CASSLGTAYGYTF

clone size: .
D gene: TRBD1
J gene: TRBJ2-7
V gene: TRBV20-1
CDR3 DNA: TGCAGTGCTAGTCCTTACGGACAGGGGGGCTACGAGCAGTACTTC
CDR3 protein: CSASPYGQGGYEQYF

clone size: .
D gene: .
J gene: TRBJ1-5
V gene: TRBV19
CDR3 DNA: TGTGCCAGTAGTCCACCGTTCAGGGGCAGGGCCCATCAGCCCCAGCATTTT
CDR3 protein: CASSPPFRGRAHQPQHF

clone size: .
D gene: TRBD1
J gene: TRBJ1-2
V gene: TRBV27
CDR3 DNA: TGTGCCAGCAGTTCCAGACAGGGTCATGGCTACACCTTC
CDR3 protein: CASSSRQGHGYTF

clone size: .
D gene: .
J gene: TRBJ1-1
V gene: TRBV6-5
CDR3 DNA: TGTGCCAGCAGTTACTCGAGAGAGGCTCGGTTGGCGGCTTTCTTT
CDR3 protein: CASSYSREARLAAFF

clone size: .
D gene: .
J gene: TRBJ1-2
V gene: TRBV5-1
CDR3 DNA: TGCGCCAGCAGCTTGGATCAGGGGAACTATGGCTACACCTTC
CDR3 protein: CASSLDQGNYGYTF

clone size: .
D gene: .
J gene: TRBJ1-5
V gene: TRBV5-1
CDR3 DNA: TGCGCCAGCAGCTTGAGGACAGTAAATCAGCCCCAGCATTTT
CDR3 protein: CASSLRTVNQPQHF

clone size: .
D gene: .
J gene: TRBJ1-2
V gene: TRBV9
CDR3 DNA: TGTGCCAGCAGCCCGGTAAAGGAGAGGAGCTACACCTTC
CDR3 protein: CASSPVKERSYTF

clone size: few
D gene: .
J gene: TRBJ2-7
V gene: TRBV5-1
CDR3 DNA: TGCGCCAGCACCCCCGTCGAGGGCGAGCAGTACTTC
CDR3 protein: CASTPVEGEQYF